One and the same sample provided the 30 T cell receptor beta chains below, sequenced in a study of T cell changes during pregnancy in multiple sclerosis. Some clones are missing from TCRdb's copy, which holds only in-frame ones; the method was immunoSEQ multiplex PCR. Among tens of thousands of clones listed, 90% to 95% were seen once. The sample was CD4+ T cells from peripheral blood mononuclear cells, taken in the second trimester of pregnancy. All receptors come from a female donor with multiple sclerosis, enrolled in a pregnancy study.

The genes are TRBV5-6 and TRBJ2-7; TRBD1 aligns across 8 bases. The CDR3 sequence is 15 residues long. The germline CDR1 and CDR2 sequences are SGHDT and YYEEEE. Trimming removed 0 bases from V and 1 base from J; junction bases left unmatched: 3. The CDR3 nucleotides are TGTGCCAGCAGCTTGGGGACAGGGAATTCCTACGAGCAGTACTTC. This gives the protein CASSLGTGNSYEQYF.

The CDR3 nucleotides are TGTGCCAGCAGCCCCGGGACTCGACTAGCGGGAGGGGGGATGAATGAGCAGTTCTTC. Translation: CASSPGTRLAGGGMNEQFF. V usage is TRBV7-9 and J usage is TRBJ2-1; 14 bases agree with TRBD2. CDR1 SEHNR and CDR2 FQNEAQ come from the germline V gene (reference sequence). The CDR3 loop spans 19 amino acids. Germline trimming cut 5 bases from V and 7 bases from J; bases unmatched to any gene: 16. Full variable domain (remainder filled in from reference TRBV7-9 and TRBJ2-1): DTGVSQNPRHKITKRGQNVTFRCDPISEHNRLYWYRQTLGQGPEFLTYFQNEAQLEKSRLLSDRFSAERPKGSFSTLEIQRTEQGDSAMYLCASSPGTRLAGGGMNEQFFGPGTRLTVL.

The chain uses TRBV6-5 and TRBJ1-1; 7 nucleotides line up with TRBD1. Germline-derived CDR1 and CDR2 are MNHEY and SVGAGI. This CDR3 has 14 amino acids. The junction had 9 bases not matched to a gene; V was cut back by 5 bases and J by 6 bases. The CDR3 DNA follows: TGTGCCAGCAGTGCCCAACGCCAGGGGGCTGAAGCTTTCTTT. Its translation: CASSAQRQGAEAFF.

The V and J genes are TRBV5-6 and TRBJ1-2; possibly TRBD1 for D (5 bases). This CDR3 spans 16 amino acids. V shed 2 bases and J shed 3 bases, with 17 bases lying between them. Per the germline V gene, CDR1 is SGHDT and CDR2 is YYEEEE. CDR3 coding DNA: TGTGCCAGCAGCTTTCGGTCGGGGGGAGCGGACTATGGCTACACCTTC. Translating gives CASSFRSGGADYGYTF.

The gene calls are TRBV6-1 and TRBJ1-4, with a possible D match to TRBD1 (5 bases). V dropped 5 bases and J dropped 1 base, with 8 bases sitting between them. Germline CDR1 MNHNS, CDR2 SASEGT. There are 14 residues in the CDR3. The CDR3 coding sequence is TGTGCCAGCAGTAGGGGATTAACTAATGAAAAACTGTTTTTT. Residues: CASSRGLTNEKLFF.

This rearrangement joins TRBV5-1 to TRBJ2-7; D perhaps matches TRBD1 (5 bases). Germline assignment: CDR1 SGHRS and CDR2 YFSETQ. The CDR3 is made up of 14 amino acids. V lost 0 bases and J 2 bases, leaving 9 bases between the germline ends. The CDR3 DNA reads as TGCGCCAGCAGCTTGGTAGGGGAACCCTACGAGCAGTACTTC. Translated: CASSLVGEPYEQYF.

Concerning this clone: Other DNA sequences within the sample encode an identical CDR3. The chain carries TRBV9 and TRBJ1-2, with 7 bases matching TRBD1. CDR3 length: 14 amino acids. V was pared by 4 bases and J by 2 bases, with 5 bases of the junction left unmatched. CDR1 and CDR2 (germline): SGDLS, YYNGEE. CDR3 region: CASSPSTGNYGYTF. As DNA, the CDR3 is TGTGCCAGCAGCCCATCGACAGGGAACTATGGCTACACCTTC.

This clone was seen a single time. The rearrangement links TRBV9 to TRBJ2-1; D is perhaps TRBD2 (6 bases). The CDR3 spans 15 residues. Germline values: CDR1 SGDLS, CDR2 YYNGEE. V was pared by 4 bases and J by 7 bases, with 18 bases between. The CDR3 protein is CASSTGTGPINEQFF. The CDR3 DNA reads as TGTGCCAGCAGCACCGGGACTGGCCCGATAAATGAGCAGTTCTTC.

The chain links TRBV18 to TRBJ1-2, with 7 bases that match TRBD1. Trimming at V came to 3 bases and at J to 8 bases, leaving 12 bases not matched to a gene. The germline CDR1 and CDR2 sequences are KGHSH and LQKENI. The CDR3 is 15 amino acids. The CDR3 reads CASSPDFDRVKGYTF. CDR3 nucleotides: TGTGCCAGCTCACCCGACTTCGACAGGGTAAAGGGCTACACCTTC. The full variable domain, rest sourced from reference TRBV18 and TRBJ1-2, is NAGVMQNPRHLVRRRGQEARLRCSPMKGHSHVYWYRQLPEEGLKFMVYLQKENIIDESGMPKERFSAEFPKEGPSILRIQQVVRGDSAAYFCASSPDFDRVKGYTFGSGTRLTVV.

V and J are TRBV5-4 and TRBJ2-7; 10 bases agree with TRBD1. V trimming: 4 bases; J trimming: 1 base; junction bases outside the gene matches: 11. The CDR3 extends over 17 amino acids. CDR1 is SGHNT and CDR2 is YYREEE in the germline V gene (reference sequence). The CDR3 sequence: CASSAGTGVSGSYEQYF. In DNA, the CDR3 is TGTGCCAGCAGCGCTGGGACAGGGGTTAGCGGATCCTACGAGCAGTACTTC.

The chain is built from TRBV10-3 and TRBJ2-1, with TRBD2 as a possible D gene (6 bases). CDR3 length: 20 residues. V was cut by 6 bases and J by 9 bases, with 36 bases left in between. Germline V gene sequence: CDR1 ENHRY, CDR2 SYGVKD. The CDR3 region is CAIRGDGTPFLGVATTEQFF. The CDR3 DNA reads as TGTGCCATCAGGGGCGACGGGACTCCCTTCCTTGGCGTTGCGACGACTGAGCAGTTCTTC.

The rearrangement uses TRBV6-1 and TRBJ2-7; 11 nucleotides line up with TRBD2. This CDR3 has 15 residues. V trimming: 7 bases; J trimming: 0 bases; junction bases outside the gene matches: 5. CDR1 is MNHNS and CDR2 is SASEGT in the germline V gene. CDR3 in DNA: TGTGCCAGCACCCCGACTAGCGGGAACTCCTACGAGCAGTACTTC. It is translated as CASTPTSGNSYEQYF.

This rearrangement joins TRBV19 to TRBJ2-7; D possibly corresponds to TRBD1 (5 bases). This CDR3 has 14 residues. Germline V gives CDR1 LNHDA, CDR2 SQIVND (reference sequence). Trimming shortened V by 6 bases and J by 4 bases, and 16 bases separated the two germline ends. CDR3 residues: CASSLGASPYEQYF. The CDR3 DNA is TGTGCCAGTAGCTTAGGGGCATCTCCTTACGAGCAGTACTTC.

The chain employs TRBV9 and TRBJ1-2, with TRBD1 matching over 8 bases. V was clipped by 0 bases and J by 10 bases; unmatched bases: 5. The germline V gene has CDR1 SGDLS and CDR2 YYNGEE. This CDR3 comprises 13 residues. The CDR3 protein is CASSVATGGDYTF. The CDR3 DNA reads as TGTGCCAGCAGCGTAGCTACAGGGGGGGACTACACCTTC.

V and J are TRBV6-1 and TRBJ2-5; TRBD2 matches at 10 bases. Germline V gene sequence: CDR1 MNHNS, CDR2 SASEGT. This CDR3 contains 15 residues. Trimming cost V 6 bases and J 5 bases; bases outside gene matches: 9. In DNA form, the CDR3 reads TGTGCCAGCAGCGCCTCTAGCGGGAGACGGGAGACCCAGTACTTC. This encodes CASSASSGRRETQYF.

Here the CDR3 reads CASSFSGLLTYEQYF. The DNA of the CDR3 is TGTGCCAGCAGCTTCTCGGGACTTTTAACCTACGAGCAGTACTTC. This chain connects TRBV5-6 to TRBJ2-7; maybe TRBD2 (6 bases). The CDR3 sequence is 15 residues long. The germline CDR1 and CDR2 sequences are SGHDT and YYEEEE. Trimming stripped 2 bases from V and 2 bases from J, with 14 bases between.

The chain couples TRBV18 to TRBJ2-7; no definite D call. V was cut by 2 bases and J by 1 base, with 21 bases left in between. The CDR3 is 18 residues long. CDR1 KGHSH and CDR2 LQKENI come from the germline V gene. The DNA of the CDR3 is TGTGCCAGCTCACCAATTAGCCTTTGGCCTGGTGGATCCTACGAGCAGTACTTC. Its translation is CASSPISLWPGGSYEQYF.

The rearrangement links TRBV19 to TRBJ1-2; TRBD1 aligns across 7 bases. V lost 5 bases and J lost 8; bases outside the gene matches: 14. This CDR3 is 15 amino acids long. Germline CDR1 is LNHDA and CDR2 is SQIVND (reference sequence). This CDR3 is CASSVSGTVSSGYTF. The CDR3 DNA is TGTGCCAGTAGTGTATCCGGGACAGTTTCTTCGGGCTACACCTTC.

The table lists this clone with a count of one. The V gene is TRBV7-2, the J gene TRBJ2-3; D may be TRBD2 (6 bases). Trimming removed 3 bases at V and 0 bases at J, with 10 bases between. Germline loops: CDR1 SGHTA, CDR2 FQGNSA. This CDR3 has 15 amino acids. CDR3 sequence reads: CASSLPSGSTDTQYF. The CDR3 region has the DNA TGTGCCAGCAGCTTGCCCAGCGGGAGCACAGATACGCAGTATTTT.

This clone appeared a single time. The J gene is TRBJ2-3, the V gene TRBV18, with 10 bases matching TRBD2. The V and J ends lost 5 bases and 0 bases, in that order; junction bases with no gene match: 5. CDR1 KGHSH and CDR2 LQKENI come from the germline V gene. CDR3 size: 16 residues. In nucleotides, the CDR3 is TGTGCCAGCTCAAGCCGGACTAGCGGAAGCACAGATACGCAGTATTTT. Its translation: CASSSRTSGSTDTQYF.

The chain combines TRBV9 with TRBJ2-3; D not certain. This CDR3 is built from 14 residues. Germline V gives CDR1 SGDLS, CDR2 YYNGEE. The V end was cut by 2 bases, the J end by 2 bases, with 9 bases between. This chain's CDR3 is CASSVDWLTDTQYF. For the CDR3, the DNA is TGTGCCAGCAGCGTTGACTGGCTCACAGATACGCAGTATTTT.

This sequence joins TRBV27 and TRBJ1-2, with TRBD1 as a possible D gene (5 bases). V lost 3 bases to trimming and J lost 0 bases, with 11 bases between them. The germline V gene has CDR1 MNHEY and CDR2 SMNVEV (reference sequence). The CDR3 length is 15 residues. The DNA of the CDR3 is TGTGCCAGCAGTTTTAGGGGCAGAGCTAACTATGGCTACACCTTC. Translating it yields CASSFRGRANYGYTF.

This sequence joins TRBV5-1 and TRBJ2-7; 9 bases match TRBD1. The CDR3 length is 16 residues. Germline CDR1 SGHRS, CDR2 YFSETQ. The V and J ends lost 1 base and 6 bases, in that order; junction bases with no gene match: 11. The CDR3, as DNA: TGCGCCAGCAGCTTGACACCAACAGGGGGCGAAGGCGAGCAGTACTTC. The encoded protein is CASSLTPTGGEGEQYF. The full variable domain, completed using reference TRBV5-1 and TRBJ2-7, is KAGVTQTPRYLIKTRGQQVTLSCSPISGHRSVSWYQQTPGQGLQFLFEYFSETQRNKGNFPGRFSGRQFSNSRSEMNVSTLELGDSALYLCASSLTPTGGEGEQYFGPGTRLTVT.

The chain uses TRBV23-1 and TRBJ2-3; 9 positions match TRBD2. TRBV23-1 is noted as an ORF with a role that remains uncertain. CDR3 length equals 14 residues. V lost 7 bases to trimming and J lost 4 bases; unmatched junction nucleotides: 6. The DNA for the CDR3 is TGCGCCAGCACCTTAGCGGGAGTACCAGATACGCAGTATTTT. The encoded protein is CASTLAGVPDTQYF.

The rearrangement links TRBV7-9 to TRBJ2-7, with a weak D call TRBD1 (7 bases). This CDR3 has 17 amino acids. CDR1 and CDR2 from the germline V gene are SEHNR and FQNEAQ (reference sequence). Trimming removed 1 base from V and 0 bases from J, with 16 bases in between. CDR3 sequence (DNA): TGTGCCAGCAGCTTAGAGGGGGGACAGATCCACTCCTACGAGCAGTACTTC. This encodes CASSLEGGQIHSYEQYF.

The genes are TRBV14 and TRBJ2-5; 14 bases are a match to TRBD2. This CDR3 contains 18 residues. The ends lost 0 bases at V and 1 base at J; junction bases unmatched: 4. Germline V lookup: CDR1 SGHDN, CDR2 FVKESK. CDR3 sequence (DNA): TGTGCCAGCAGCCAAGAGGGACTAGCGGGAGTTCGCCAAGAGACCCAGTACTTC. It specifies CASSQEGLAGVRQETQYF.

The chain joins TRBV4-2 to TRBJ2-1; TRBD2 matches at 12 bases. The CDR3 runs to 16 residues. The trim removed 1 base at V and 4 bases at J, leaving 2 bases unmatched. The germline V gene encodes CDR1 LGHNA and CDR2 YNFKEQ. CDR3 residues: CASSQVLAGGYNEQFF. The CDR3 nucleotides are TGTGCCAGCAGCCAAGTACTAGCGGGGGGATACAATGAGCAGTTCTTC.

This sequence joins TRBV29-1 and TRBJ2-5; D ambiguous. Trimming left V 7 bases short and J 2 bases short, with 5 bases between. This CDR3 region has 10 residues. The germline V gene encodes CDR1 SQVTM and CDR2 ANQGSEA. The chain's CDR3 is CSGGQETQYF. The CDR3 DNA reads TGCAGCGGAGGACAAGAGACCCAGTACTTC.

This sequence joins TRBV15 and TRBJ1-1; 9 bases match TRBD1. Germline V CDR1 and CDR2: LNHNV, YYDKDF (reference sequence). This CDR3 has 15 amino acids. The junction had 11 bases not matched to a gene; V was cut back by 5 bases and J by 7 bases. This CDR3 reads CATSLGGQGGVEAFF. CDR3 nucleotide sequence: TGTGCCACCAGCCTCGGGGGACAGGGAGGTGTTGAAGCTTTCTTT.

This clone has only one observation. The J gene is TRBJ1-3, the V gene TRBV19, with a weak D call TRBD1 (5 bases). V dropped 0 bases and J dropped 2 bases, with 23 bases sitting between them. Per germline, CDR1 LNHDA and CDR2 SQIVND (reference sequence). This CDR3 comprises 20 residues. CDR3 nucleotides: TGTGCCAGTAGTATAGACCAAACCGGGACTAGAAGACTAACTGGAAACACCATATATTTT. This encodes CASSIDQTGTRRLTGNTIYF.